The 11 T cell receptor beta chains presented below share a single source sample, sequenced in a study of Ad26.COV2.S vaccination and SARS-CoV-2 variants. Treatment: around 19 received Ad26.COV2.S at low or high dose, single or two shots; five or six received placebo; per-sample allocation not given. Sampling happened 63 days after the first vaccine or placebo injection. Profiling relied on immunoSEQ multiplex PCR, and the TCRdb table lists in-frame clones only, not all of them. The profile shows 410,000 or so clones, 75% to 95% of them singletons. Sequences were derived from peripheral blood, sampled in a trial of Ad26.COV2.S vaccine versus placebo. The receptors stem from a person between 18 and 60 years old who received the Ad26.COV2.S COVID-19 vaccine or a placebo.

The chain carries TRBV5-1 and TRBJ2-7; 11 bases are a match to TRBD1. CDR3 length: 15 amino acids. The trim removed 0 bases at V and 4 bases at J, leaving 3 bases unmatched. Germline V CDR1 and CDR2: SGHRS, YFSETQ. CDR3 sequence reads: CASSLGDRGLYEQYF. The CDR3, as DNA: TGCGCCAGCAGCTTGGGGGACAGGGGGTTGTACGAGCAGTACTTC. The variable domain in full, completed from reference TRBV5-1 and TRBJ2-7, reads KAGVTQTPRYLIKTRGQQVTLSCSPISGHRSVSWYQQTPGQGLQFLFEYFSETQRNKGNFPGRFSGRQFSNSRSEMNVSTLELGDSALYLCASSLGDRGLYEQYFGPGTRLTVT.

This rearrangement joins TRBV6-6 to TRBJ2-5; TRBD2 is a possible D gene (6 bases). This CDR3 spans 14 amino acids. CDR1 and CDR2 from the germline V gene are MNHNY and SVGAGI (reference sequence). Trimming took 4 bases from V and 3 from J, leaving 12 bases between them. The CDR3 sequence is CASSFSGIKETQYF. The CDR3 coding sequence is TGTGCCAGCAGTTTTAGCGGAATAAAAGAGACCCAGTACTTC.

This sequence joins TRBV18 and TRBJ1-1; D is uncertain. The CDR3 has 15 amino acids. Trimming pared 0 bases from V and 5 bases from J, leaving 13 bases between. Germline CDR1 KGHSH, CDR2 LQKENI. In DNA, the CDR3 is TGTGCCAGCTCACCACCGAGCCAGGTGGGGACTGAAGCTTTCTTT. Its protein is CASSPPSQVGTEAFF. The whole variable domain, remainder taken from reference TRBV18 and TRBJ1-1, is NAGVMQNPRHLVRRRGQEARLRCSPMKGHSHVYWYRQLPEEGLKFMVYLQKENIIDESGMPKERFSAEFPKEGPSILRIQQVVRGDSAAYFCASSPPSQVGTEAFFGQGTRLTVV.

The chain carries TRBV7-2 and TRBJ2-4; the match to TRBD1 covers 7 bases. The germline V gene has CDR1 SGHTA and CDR2 FQGNSA. V was clipped by 2 bases and J by 3 bases; unmatched bases: 1. The CDR3 loop spans 14 amino acids. CDR3 sequence reads: CASSLYRGKNIQYF. The CDR3 DNA follows: TGTGCCAGCAGCTTATACAGGGGCAAAAACATTCAGTACTTC.

This chain links TRBV19 with TRBJ2-1; 12 bases align to TRBD2. Unmatched junction bases numbered 13, after V lost 10 bases and J lost 6 bases. CDR1 and CDR2 (germline): LNHDA, SQIVND (reference sequence). The CDR3 runs to 16 residues. The CDR3 loop is CATEHPLAGGGNEQFF. As DNA, the CDR3 is TGTGCCACCGAACACCCACTAGCGGGAGGCGGCAATGAGCAGTTCTTC.

The chain is built from TRBV7-2 and TRBJ2-7; TRBD2 might be the D (5 bases). CDR1 SGHTA and CDR2 FQGNSA come from the germline V gene. The CDR3 contains 15 residues. V gave up 5 bases and J gave up 0 bases, with 14 bases separating them. The CDR3 sequence is CASSSAWGASYEQYF. DNA of the CDR3: TGTGCCAGCAGCAGTGCTTGGGGAGCCTCCTACGAGCAGTACTTC.

Concerning this clone: One end of the junction does not line up with germline, which may come from a read error. V usage is TRBV7-6 and J usage is TRBJ2-7, with TRBD2 matching 8 bases. CDR3 length equals 14 residues. The germline gives CDR1 SGHVS, CDR2 FNYEAQ. CDR3 DNA sequence: TGTGCCAGCAGCGTAGCGGGACACCCCTACGAGCAGTACTTC. Amino acids: CASSVAGHPYEQYF.

The CDR3 nucleotides read TGCAGCGTTGAAGATCCGGGGGCTGGAAACACCATATATTTT. It specifies CSVEDPGAGNTIYF. The chain carries TRBV29-1 and TRBJ1-3; tentative D call: TRBD1 (5 bases). Per germline, CDR1 SQVTM and CDR2 ANQGSEA. The CDR3 has 14 amino acids. Trimming cost V 0 bases and J 2 bases, with 8 bases left between them.

V is TRBV7-8 and J is TRBJ2-2, with D unresolved. The CDR3 extends over 14 amino acids. The V gene lost 5 bases and the J gene lost 3 bases, with 10 bases spanning the gap. The germline gives CDR1 SGHVS, CDR2 FQNEAQ. The CDR3 region is CASSPNSYTGELFF. The CDR3 nucleotides read TGTGCCAGCAGCCCGAACTCCTACACCGGGGAGCTGTTTTTT.

The chain uses TRBV18 and TRBJ1-1, with D possibly TRBD1 on 6 matching bases. Looked up from germline, CDR1 is KGHSH and CDR2 is LQKENI. This CDR3 region has 14 residues. Trimming removed 0 bases at V and 5 bases at J, with 10 bases between. CDR3 sequence (DNA): TGTGCCAGCTCACCACCAAGGGGGAGAACTGAAGCTTTCTTT. Protein sequence: CASSPPRGRTEAFF.

The gene calls are TRBV2 and TRBJ2-2; 9 bases are shared with TRBD2. CDR3 length equals 16 residues. Germline V lookup: CDR1 SNHLY, CDR2 FYNNEI. The V gene end was trimmed by 5 bases and the J gene end by 5 bases; junction bases not matched to a gene: 9. The CDR3 protein is CASSHKRLADTGELFF. The DNA for the CDR3 is TGTGCCAGCAGTCACAAACGACTAGCGGATACCGGGGAGCTGTTTTTT.